This entry concerns a single TCR beta chain. Its antigen is unknown. This entry comes from a study of graft-versus-host responses after intestinal transplantation. About the study: Multivisceral, liver-intestinal, or isolated intestinal grafts were transplanted into recipients.

The repertoire was sequenced with immunoSEQ multiplex PCR; TCRdb's copy has only in-frame clones and lacks some. Here the sample spans roughly 93,000 clones, over 85% being singletons. Overall study results and limits: Allograft graft-versus-host to host-versus-graft clonal ratios ran high in patients with graft-donor T cell macrochimerism. Early declines in HvG clones that occurred post-transplant were associated with peak circulating GvH clone levels. Researchers found GvH clones in recipient marrow, and some showed up first in ileum or blood.

Germline V gives CDR1 MNHEY, CDR2 SMNVEV (reference sequence). The V gene lost 6 bases and the J gene lost 9 bases, with 17 bases spanning the gap. The CDR3 has 13 amino acids. The material sequenced was unstimulated CD8+ T cells sorted from spleen or lymph node cells, taken before intestinal transplant. The V call is TRBV27, the J call TRBJ2-5; D perhaps matches TRBD1 (6 bases). The clonotype comes from a human donor who received an intestinal transplant. The CDR3 region has the DNA TGTGCCAGCAGCTGGACAGTTGGGGAGTCCCAGTACTTC. The encoded protein is CASSWTVGESQYF.